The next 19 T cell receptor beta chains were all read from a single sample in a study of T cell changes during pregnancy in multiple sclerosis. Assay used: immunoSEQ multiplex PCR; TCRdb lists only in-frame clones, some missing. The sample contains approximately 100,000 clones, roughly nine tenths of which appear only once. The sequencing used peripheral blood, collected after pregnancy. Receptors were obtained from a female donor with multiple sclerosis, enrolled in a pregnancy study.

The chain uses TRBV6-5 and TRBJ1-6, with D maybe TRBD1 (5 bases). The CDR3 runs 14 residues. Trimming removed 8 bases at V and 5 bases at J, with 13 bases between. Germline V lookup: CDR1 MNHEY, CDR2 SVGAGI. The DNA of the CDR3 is TGTGCCAGCGCGCGGGGCCCCGATAATTCACCCCTCCACTTT. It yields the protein CASARGPDNSPLHF.

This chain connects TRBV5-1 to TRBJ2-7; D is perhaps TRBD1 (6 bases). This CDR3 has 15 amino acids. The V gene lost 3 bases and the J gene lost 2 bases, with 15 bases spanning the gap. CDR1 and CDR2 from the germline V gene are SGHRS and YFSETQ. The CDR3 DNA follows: TGCGCCAGCAGCTCCATTGGGACAATGGCCTACGAGCAGTACTTC. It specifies CASSSIGTMAYEQYF.

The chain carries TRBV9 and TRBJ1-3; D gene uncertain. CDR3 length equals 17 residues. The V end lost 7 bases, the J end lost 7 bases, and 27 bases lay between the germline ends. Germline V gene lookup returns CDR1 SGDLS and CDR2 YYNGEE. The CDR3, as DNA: TGTGCCAGCTCTCCCTCTGTGATCGGATTCGGTAGCAACACCATATATTTT. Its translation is CASSPSVIGFGSNTIYF.

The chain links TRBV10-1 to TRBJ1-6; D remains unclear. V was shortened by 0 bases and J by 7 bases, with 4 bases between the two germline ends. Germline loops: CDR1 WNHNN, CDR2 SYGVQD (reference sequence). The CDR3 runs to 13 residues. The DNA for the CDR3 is TGCGCCAGCAGTGAGTCAACAAATTCACCCCTCCACTTT. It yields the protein CASSESTNSPLHF.

CDR3 in DNA: TGTGCCAGCCCCGGGGAAGCGGGGGCCGGAGAGACCCAGTACTTC. It yields the protein CASPGEAGAGETQYF. V gene TRBV2 combines with J gene TRBJ2-5; 8 bases match TRBD2. Germline CDR1 SNHLY, CDR2 FYNNEI. This CDR3 spans 15 amino acids. The junction had 12 bases not matched to a gene; V was cut back by 8 bases and J by 4 bases.

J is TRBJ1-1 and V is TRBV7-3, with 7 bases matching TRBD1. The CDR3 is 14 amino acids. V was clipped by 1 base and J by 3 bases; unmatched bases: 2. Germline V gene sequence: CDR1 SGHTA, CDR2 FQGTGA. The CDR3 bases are TGTGCCAGCAGCTTAAGACAGGGCTACACTGAAGCTTTCTTT. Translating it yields CASSLRQGYTEAFF.

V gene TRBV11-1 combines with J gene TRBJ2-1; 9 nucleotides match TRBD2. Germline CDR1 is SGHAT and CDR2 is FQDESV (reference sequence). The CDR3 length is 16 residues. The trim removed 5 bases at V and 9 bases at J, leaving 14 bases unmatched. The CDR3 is CASSPRLAGAWGEQFF. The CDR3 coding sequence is TGTGCCAGCAGCCCAAGATTAGCGGGGGCCTGGGGTGAGCAGTTCTTC.

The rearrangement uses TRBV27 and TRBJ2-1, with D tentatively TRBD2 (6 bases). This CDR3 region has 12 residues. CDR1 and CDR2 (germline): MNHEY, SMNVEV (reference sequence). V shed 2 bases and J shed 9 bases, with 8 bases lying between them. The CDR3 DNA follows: TGTGCCAGCAGTTTAATGGGAGGTGAGCAGTTCTTC. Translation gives CASSLMGGEQFF.

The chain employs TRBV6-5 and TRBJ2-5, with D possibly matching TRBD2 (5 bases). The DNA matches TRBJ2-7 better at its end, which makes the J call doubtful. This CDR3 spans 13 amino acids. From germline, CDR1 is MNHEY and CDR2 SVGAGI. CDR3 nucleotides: TGTGCCAGCAGTTACACTAGCTCCTACGAGCAGTACTTC. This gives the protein CASSYTSSYEQYF.

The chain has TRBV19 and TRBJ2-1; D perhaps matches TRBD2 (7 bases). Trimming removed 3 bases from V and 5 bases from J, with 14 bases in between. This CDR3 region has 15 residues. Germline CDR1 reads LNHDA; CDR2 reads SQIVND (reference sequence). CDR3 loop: CASSILGGGNNEQFF. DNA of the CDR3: TGTGCCAGTAGTATTCTAGGGGGGGGAAACAATGAGCAGTTCTTC.

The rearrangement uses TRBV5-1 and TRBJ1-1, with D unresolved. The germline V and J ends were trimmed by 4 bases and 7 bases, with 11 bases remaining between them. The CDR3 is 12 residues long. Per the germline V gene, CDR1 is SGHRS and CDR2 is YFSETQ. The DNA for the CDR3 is TGCGCCAGCAGCAGGGAGCGGGGTGAAGCTTTCTTT. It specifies CASSRERGEAFF.

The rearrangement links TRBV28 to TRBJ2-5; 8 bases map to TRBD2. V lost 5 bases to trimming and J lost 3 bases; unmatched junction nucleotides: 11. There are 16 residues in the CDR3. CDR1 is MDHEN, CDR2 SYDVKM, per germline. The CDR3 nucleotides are TGTGCCAGCAGTCACCTTAGCGGGGCTGGGGAAGAGACCCAGTACTTC. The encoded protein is CASSHLSGAGEETQYF.

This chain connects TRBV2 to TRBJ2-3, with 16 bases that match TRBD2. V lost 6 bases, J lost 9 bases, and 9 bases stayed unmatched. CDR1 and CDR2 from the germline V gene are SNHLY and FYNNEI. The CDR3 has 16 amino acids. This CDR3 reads CASSPGLAGGTLTQYF. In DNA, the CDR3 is TGTGCCAGCAGCCCGGGACTAGCGGGGGGGACTCTCACGCAGTATTTT.

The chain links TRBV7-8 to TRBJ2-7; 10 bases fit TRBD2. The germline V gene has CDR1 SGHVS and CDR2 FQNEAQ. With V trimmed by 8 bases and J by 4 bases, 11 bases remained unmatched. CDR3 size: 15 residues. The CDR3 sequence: CASPYPTSGNYEQYF. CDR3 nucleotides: TGTGCCAGCCCGTACCCCACTAGCGGGAATTACGAGCAGTACTTC.

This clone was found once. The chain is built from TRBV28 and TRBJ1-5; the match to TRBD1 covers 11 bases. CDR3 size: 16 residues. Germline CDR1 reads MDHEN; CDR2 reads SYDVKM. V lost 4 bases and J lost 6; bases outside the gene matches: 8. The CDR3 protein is CASSSGQGARGQPQHF. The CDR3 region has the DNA TGTGCCAGCAGTTCAGGACAGGGGGCGCGAGGTCAGCCCCAGCATTTT. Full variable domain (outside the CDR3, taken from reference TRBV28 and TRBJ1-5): DVKVTQSSRYLVKRTGEKVFLECVQDMDHENMFWYRQDPGLGLRLIYFSYDVKMKEKGDIPEGYSVSREKKERFSLILESASTNQTSMYLCASSSGQGARGQPQHFGDGTRLSIL.

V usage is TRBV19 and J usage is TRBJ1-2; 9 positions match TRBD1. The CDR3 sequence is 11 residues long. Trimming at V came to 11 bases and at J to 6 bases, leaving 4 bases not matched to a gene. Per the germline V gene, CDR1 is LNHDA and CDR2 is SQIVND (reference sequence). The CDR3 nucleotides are TGTGCCGGCGGGACAGGGAATGGCTACACCTTC. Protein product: CAGGTGNGYTF.

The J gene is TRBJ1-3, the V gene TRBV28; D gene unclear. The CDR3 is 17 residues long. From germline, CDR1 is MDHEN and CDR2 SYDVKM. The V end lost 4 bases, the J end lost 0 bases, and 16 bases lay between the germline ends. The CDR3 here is CASSSLFPVISGNTIYF. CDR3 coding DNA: TGTGCCAGCAGTTCTTTATTCCCAGTGATCTCTGGAAACACCATATATTTT.

CDR3 amino acids: CASSLRDSYEQYF. The CDR3 DNA sequence: TGTGCCAGCAGTCTTCGGGACAGCTACGAGCAGTACTTC. The chain couples TRBV27 to TRBJ2-7; the match to TRBD1 covers 7 bases. Germline V gives CDR1 MNHEY, CDR2 SMNVEV (reference sequence). This CDR3 contains 13 residues. After removal of 5 bases from V and 3 bases from J, the junction contained 4 bases not matched to a gene.

CDR3 residues: CAITTGAGAGNTEAFF. The CDR3 DNA is TGTGCCATCACCACGGGCGCAGGGGCTGGGAACACTGAAGCTTTCTTT. The chain has TRBV10-3 and TRBJ1-1, with D perhaps matching TRBD1 (6 bases). The V end lost 7 bases, the J end lost 1 base, and 19 bases lay between the germline ends. The CDR3 runs to 16 residues. CDR1 and CDR2 from the germline V gene are ENHRY and SYGVKD.